A selection of T cell receptor beta chains follows, all from one sample in a study of shared clonotypes between healthy human individuals. Profiled with immunoSEQ multiplex PCR; TCRdb holds only in-frame clones, not every one. The sample shows over a million clones, around 76% of them seen only once. Source material: memory CD4+ T cells sorted from blood. The receptors stem from a man aged 18 to 29 in good health. The conserved cysteine and the conserved F or W are not part of the CDR3 here.

CDR3aa: ASSLDSGVAAYEQY
v_gene: TRBV11-2
j_gene: TRBJ2-7

CDR3aa: ASNSGGLTGELF
v_gene: TRBV2
j_gene: TRBJ2-2

CDR3aa: ASTHPGTGELF
v_gene: TRBV6-5
j_gene: TRBJ2-2

CDR3aa: ASSPPGQTYEQY
v_gene: TRBV18
j_gene: TRBJ2-7

CDR3aa: ASSFRGNSPLH
v_gene: TRBV11-2
j_gene: TRBJ1-6

CDR3aa: ASSHRTSGRTYEQY
v_gene: TRBV4-3
j_gene: TRBJ2-7

CDR3aa: ASSRDFLPQY
v_gene: TRBV7-2
j_gene: TRBJ2-7

CDR3aa: ASSVGLGRLAGEGETQY
v_gene: TRBV9
j_gene: TRBJ2-5

CDR3aa: ASSLARERTHGYT
v_gene: TRBV7-8
j_gene: TRBJ1-2

CDR3aa: ASSLGDSFSYEQY
v_gene: TRBV7-7
j_gene: TRBJ2-7

CDR3aa: ASSLGASQPYGYT
v_gene: TRBV5-4
j_gene: TRBJ1-2

CDR3aa: ASSRGGPQETQY
v_gene: TRBV6-1
j_gene: TRBJ2-5

CDR3aa: AWSHLAGGRSGQY
v_gene: TRBV30
j_gene: TRBJ2-7

CDR3aa: AWMGRQEAF
v_gene: TRBV30
j_gene: TRBJ1-1

CDR3aa: ASSKSRAALDEKLF
v_gene: TRBV19
j_gene: TRBJ1-4

CDR3aa: ASSQELAYSGKNIQY
v_gene: TRBV4-1
j_gene: TRBJ2-4

CDR3aa: ASSRYGTSTDTQY
v_gene: TRBV9
j_gene: TRBJ2-3

CDR3aa: ASSLDGSELETQY
v_gene: TRBV11-2
j_gene: TRBJ2-5

CDR3aa: ASSAGGAGTPNEQF
v_gene: TRBV2
j_gene: TRBJ2-1

CDR3aa: ASSPQETQY
v_gene: TRBV18
j_gene: TRBJ2-5

CDR3aa: ASSSGDAYNSPLH
v_gene: TRBV7-3
j_gene: TRBJ1-6

CDR3aa: ASSQGQAAEAF
v_gene: TRBV11-2
j_gene: TRBJ1-1

CDR3aa: SVGQGKNEQF
v_gene: TRBV29-1
j_gene: TRBJ2-1

CDR3aa: ASSVTGSAANEKLF
v_gene: TRBV19
j_gene: TRBJ1-4

CDR3aa: ASSPSRARDSPLH
v_gene: TRBV9
j_gene: TRBJ1-6

CDR3aa: AITSTYEQY
v_gene: TRBV6-1
j_gene: .

CDR3aa: AIRSPGQGLRDTQY
v_gene: TRBV10-3
j_gene: TRBJ2-3

CDR3aa: AISTTVGTGELF
v_gene: TRBV10-3
j_gene: TRBJ2-2

CDR3aa: ASSLSPFGGELF
v_gene: TRBV5-1
j_gene: TRBJ2-2

CDR3aa: ASRPSGDRGYEQY
v_gene: TRBV6-5
j_gene: TRBJ2-7

CDR3aa: ASSGQGEGSPLH
v_gene: TRBV6-6
j_gene: TRBJ1-6

CDR3aa: ASSSTSGRAPDTQY
v_gene: TRBV7-2
j_gene: TRBJ2-3